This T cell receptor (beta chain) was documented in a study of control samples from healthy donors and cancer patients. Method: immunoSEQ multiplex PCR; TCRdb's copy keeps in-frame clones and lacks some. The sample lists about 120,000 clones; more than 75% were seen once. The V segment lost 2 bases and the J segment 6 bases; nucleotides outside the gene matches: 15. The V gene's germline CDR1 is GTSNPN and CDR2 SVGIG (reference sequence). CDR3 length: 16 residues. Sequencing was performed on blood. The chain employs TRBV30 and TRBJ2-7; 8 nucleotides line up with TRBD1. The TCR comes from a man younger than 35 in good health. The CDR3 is CAWSSKGIRQGFEQYF. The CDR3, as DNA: TGTGCCTGGAGTAGTAAGGGTATTAGACAGGGGTTCGAGCAGTACTTC.